There are a few counts of the clone carrying this T cell receptor (beta chain). The antigen remains unidentified. The ends were cut back, 5 bases at V and 7 bases at J, with 15 bases in the middle. This CDR3 has 13 residues. Per the germline V gene, CDR1 is LNHNV and CDR2 is YYDKDF (reference sequence). The sample comes from a study of CD8 T cells in ankylosing spondylitis. Study outcomes and limitations: For ankylosing spondylitis blood, a TCR beta motif of 7 to 9 highly homologous variants appeared characteristic.

MiXCR, run by TCRdb on the 5' RACE reads, gives a single entry per CDR3 protein. The sample lists 700,000 to 850,000 distinct CDR3 sequences; 10% to 15% were seen once. Sequenced sample: blood, either unsorted or a sorted T cell fraction (not recorded which). The TCR sequence derives from a male donor with ankylosing spondylitis. The gene calls are TRBV15 and TRBJ2-7; D is perhaps TRBD1 or TRBD2 (5 bases each). Here the CDR3 DNA reads TGTGCCACCAGCTGGGGCGTACCGGGGGAGCAGTACTTC. Amino acid sequence: CATSWGVPGEQYF.